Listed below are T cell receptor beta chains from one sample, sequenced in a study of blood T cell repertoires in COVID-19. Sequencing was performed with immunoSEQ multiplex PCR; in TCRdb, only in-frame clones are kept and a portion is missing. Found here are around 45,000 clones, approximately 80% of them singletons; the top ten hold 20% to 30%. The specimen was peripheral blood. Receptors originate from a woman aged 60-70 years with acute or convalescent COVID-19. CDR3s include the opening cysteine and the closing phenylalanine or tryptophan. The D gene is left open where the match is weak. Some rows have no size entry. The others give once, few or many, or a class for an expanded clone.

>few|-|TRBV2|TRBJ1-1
TGTGCCAGCATAAGCCGGGAGACAAACACTGAAGCTTTCTTT
CASISRETNTEAFF
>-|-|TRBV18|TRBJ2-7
TGTGCCAGCTCACCACGGGCGGGGTCCACCTACGAGCAGTACTTC
CASSPRAGSTYEQYF
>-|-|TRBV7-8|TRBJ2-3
TGTGCCAGCAGGGGGGCGGGGGCCCTTAGCACAGATACGCAGTATTTT
CASRGAGALSTDTQYF
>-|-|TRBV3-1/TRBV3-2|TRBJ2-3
TGTGCCAGCAGCCAACGCGGACTCTTGGGAGATACGCAGTATTTT
CASSQRGLLGDTQYF
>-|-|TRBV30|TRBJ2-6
TGTGCCTGGAGTCATCCCGGACGGGACTCTGGGGCCAACGTCCTGACTTTC
CAWSHPGRDSGANVLTF
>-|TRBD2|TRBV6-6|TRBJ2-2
TGTGCCAGCAGCGGACTAGCGGGGCCGACCGGGGAGCTGTTTTTT
CASSGLAGPTGELFF
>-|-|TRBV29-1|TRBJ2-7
TGCAGCGTTGCTGGGACTGACCCTGACACTTCCTACGAGCAGTACTTC
CSVAGTDPDTSYEQYF
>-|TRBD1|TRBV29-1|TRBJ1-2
TGCAGCGTTGAAGTTCCCCACAGGGGAGATGGCTACACCTTC
CSVEVPHRGDGYTF
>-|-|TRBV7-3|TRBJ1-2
TGTGCCAGCAGCCCGAGGGACTATGGCTACACCTTC
CASSPRDYGYTF
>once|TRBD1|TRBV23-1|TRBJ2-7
TGCGCCAGCTACCTCCCCCCAGGGGGTTGGTCCTACGAGCAGTACTTC
CASYLPPGGWSYEQYF
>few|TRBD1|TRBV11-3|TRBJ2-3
TGTGCCAGCAGAGACAGGGGGTCTGATACGCAGTATTTT
CASRDRGSDTQYF
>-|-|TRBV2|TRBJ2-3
TGCTTAGGGGCGGGGGCGTGTGCGCAGTATTTT
CLGAGACAQYF
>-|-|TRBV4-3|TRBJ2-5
TGCGCCAGCAGCCAACGGGGCCAAGAGACCCAGTACTTC
CASSQRGQETQYF
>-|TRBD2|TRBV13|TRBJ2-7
TGTGCCAGCAGCTTTGAGCGGGGGCAGACCTACGAGCAGTACTTC
CASSFERGQTYEQYF
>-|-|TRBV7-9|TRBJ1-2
TGTGCCAGCAGCTTAAGCGGCGTTATCTATGGCTACACCTTC
CASSLSGVIYGYTF
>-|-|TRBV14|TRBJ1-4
TGTGCCAGCAGCCAGCAGGGTTATGGTGAAAAACTGTTTTTT
CASSQQGYGEKLFF
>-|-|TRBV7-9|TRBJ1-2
TGTGCCAGCAGCTTCGACAGCGACTATGGCTACACCTTC
CASSFDSDYGYTF
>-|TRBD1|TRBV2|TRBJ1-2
TGTGCCAGAGCCGGGACAGACGATGGCTACACCTTC
CARAGTDDGYTF
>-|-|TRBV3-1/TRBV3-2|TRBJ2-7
TGTGCCAGCAGCCAACCCAACAGGGGAGGAGAGCAGTACTTC
CASSQPNRGGEQYF
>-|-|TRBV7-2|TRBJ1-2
TGTGCCAGCAGCTTAGCGCGTCGACAGTCCCATGGCTACACCTTC
CASSLARRQSHGYTF
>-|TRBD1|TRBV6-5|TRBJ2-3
TGTGCCAGCAGGCTTAACAGGGGGCGTGCAGATACGCAGTATTTT
CASRLNRGRADTQYF
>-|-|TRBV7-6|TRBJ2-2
TGTGCCAGCAGCTTAGACAGGGCCCTGAACACCGGGGAGCTGTTTTTT
CASSLDRALNTGELFF
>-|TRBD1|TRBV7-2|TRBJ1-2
TGTGCCAGCAGATCAGACGGGACAGGCGGAGGCTACACCTTC
CASRSDGTGGGYTF
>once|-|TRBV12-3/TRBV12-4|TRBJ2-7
TGTGCCAGCAGCCCCAGATACGAGCAGTACTTC
CASSPRYEQYF
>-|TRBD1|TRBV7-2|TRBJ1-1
TGTGCCAGCAGCTTAGTCACGACAGGGGCAGCTTTCTTT
CASSLVTTGAAFF
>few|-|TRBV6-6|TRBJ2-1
TGTGCCAGCAGATTGACTAGCAATGAGCAGTTCTTC
CASRLTSNEQFF
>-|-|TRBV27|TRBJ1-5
TGTGCCAGCACTCCCCGGGGGGGGCCTCAGCCCCAGCATTTT
CASTPRGGPQPQHF
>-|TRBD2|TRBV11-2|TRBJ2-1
TGTGCCAGCAGCCCCCGTCTAGCGGGGGCACGAAATGAGCAGTTCTTC
CASSPRLAGARNEQFF
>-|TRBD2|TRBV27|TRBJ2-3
TGTGCCAGCAGTTTTTGGGGGGGGAGCACAGATACGCAGTATTTT
CASSFWGGSTDTQYF
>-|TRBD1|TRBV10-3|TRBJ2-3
TGTGCCATCAGTGATGTGGACAGGGTGACAGATACGCAGTATTTT
CAISDVDRVTDTQYF
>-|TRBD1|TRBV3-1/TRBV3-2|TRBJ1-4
TGTGCCAGCAGCCAAGGGACAGGGAGGAATGAAAAACTGTTTTTT
CASSQGTGRNEKLFF
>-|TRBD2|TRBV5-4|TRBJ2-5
TGTGCCAGCAGCTTGAGGCAGAGCGGGGCAGGGGAGACCCAGTACTTC
CASSLRQSGAGETQYF
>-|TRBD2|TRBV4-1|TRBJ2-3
TGCGCCAGCAGCCAAGATCCCAGCGGGGGGGCCGCAGATACGCAGTATTTT
CASSQDPSGGAADTQYF
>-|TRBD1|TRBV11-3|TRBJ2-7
TGTGCCGTGGACCCCGCAGGGACAGAGGTTAACGAGCAGTACTTC
CAVDPAGTEVNEQYF
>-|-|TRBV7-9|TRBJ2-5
TGTGCCAGCAGCTCGGGGTGGGAGACCCAGTACTTC
CASSSGWETQYF
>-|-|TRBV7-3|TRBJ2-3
TGTGCCAGCAGCTTAAGTGTGCGGGGTAGTGTAGATACGCAGTATTTT
CASSLSVRGSVDTQYF
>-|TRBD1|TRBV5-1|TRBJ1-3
TGCGCCAGCAGCGGACGCCCCCCCGGGACAGGGGCTGAAAACACCATATATTTT
CASSGRPPGTGAENTIYF
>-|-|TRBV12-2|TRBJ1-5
TGTGCAAGTCGCTTAGGGCTTTACAGGGATAAGGATCAGCCCCAGCATTTT
CASRLGLYRDKDQPQHF
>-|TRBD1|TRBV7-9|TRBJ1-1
TGTGCCGGATCCGGGACAGGGAACGGAATGAACACTGAAGCTTTCTTT
CAGSGTGNGMNTEAFF
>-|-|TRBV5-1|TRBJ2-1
TGCGCCAGCAGCTTGTACGGGGGGCTCCGGAATGAGCAGTTCTTC
CASSLYGGLRNEQFF
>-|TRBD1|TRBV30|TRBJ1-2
TGTGCCTGGAGTCTAACAGGGGGCTATGGCTACACCTTC
CAWSLTGGYGYTF
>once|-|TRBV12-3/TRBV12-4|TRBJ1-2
TGTGCCAGCAGTTTTGTTTCCAGGGATGGCTACACCTTC
CASSFVSRDGYTF
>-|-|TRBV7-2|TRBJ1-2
TGTGCCAGCAGCTTAGAAACCGGCTATGGCTACACCTTC
CASSLETGYGYTF
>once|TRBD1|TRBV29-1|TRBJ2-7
TGCAGCGCATCCGGGACAGTACCGTACGAGCAGTACTTC
CSASGTVPYEQYF
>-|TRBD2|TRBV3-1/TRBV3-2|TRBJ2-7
TGTGCCAGCAGCCTCCTAGCGGGGGGAGACTACGAGCAGTACTTC
CASSLLAGGDYEQYF
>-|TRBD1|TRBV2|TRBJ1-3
TGTGCCAGCAGTGCCCCGGGACAGGGCGGAAACACCATATATTTT
CASSAPGQGGNTIYF
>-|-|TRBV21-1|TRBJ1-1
TGTGCCAGCAGCAAGACAGGGGACACTGAAGCTTTCTTT
CASSKTGDTEAFF
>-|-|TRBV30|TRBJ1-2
TGTGCCTGTCGATCGGGACTCCCTTCCGGCTACACCTTC
CACRSGLPSGYTF
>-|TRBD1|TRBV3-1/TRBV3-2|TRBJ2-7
TGTGCCAGCAGCCAAGATATTTCAGGGGGCCCCTACGAGCAGTACTTC
CASSQDISGGPYEQYF
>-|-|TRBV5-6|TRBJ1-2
TGTGCCAGCAGCGCAACAGGGAGCTATGGCTACACCTTC
CASSATGSYGYTF
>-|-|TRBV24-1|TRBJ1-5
TGTGCCACCAGTGACACTTATAGCAATCAGCCCCAGCATTTT
CATSDTYSNQPQHF